This TCR beta chain is from a study of blood T cell repertoires in COVID-19. Study-wide context: Italy, Spain and the United States were the sources of the convalescent and acute COVID-19 samples. Nucleic acid was either cDNA or gDNA, and it came from T cells, B-cell-depleted T cells, or PBMCs.

The CDR3 is made up of 15 amino acids. Germline V gene sequence: CDR1 SGHVS, CDR2 FQNEAQ. V gave up 5 bases and J gave up 4 bases; unmatched junction bases: 10. Per the original methods: Reference gene primer amplification yielded estimated nucleated cell counts. TCRdb keeps only in-frame clones here, not all; method: immunoSEQ multiplex PCR. The V and J calls and the clone size are those of that table, but D and trimming were determined from the DNA. The sample has about 51,000 clones; 86% are singletons. The genes are TRBV7-8 and TRBJ1-1, with 7 bases matching TRBD1. The material sequenced was peripheral blood. The clonotype originates from a man at least 80 years old with active COVID-19. CDR3 region: CASSRAGQAGTEAFF. In DNA, the CDR3 is TGTGCCAGCAGCCGCGCCGGACAGGCGGGCACTGAAGCTTTCTTT.